This T cell receptor beta chain originates from a study of blood T cell repertoires in COVID-19. Overall study context: Donors in the United States, Italy and Spain gave samples during acute or convalescent COVID-19. Sources were T cells, B-cell-depleted T cells, or PBMCs; the material itself was cDNA or gDNA.

Per the germline V gene, CDR1 is SQVTM and CDR2 is ANQGSEA. The CDR3 is made up of 10 amino acids. V gave up 6 bases and J gave up 11 bases; unmatched junction bases: 1. Source study methods: Estimation of nucleated cell counts relied on the amplification of reference gene primers. The table came from immunoSEQ multiplex PCR; TCRdb's copy has only in-frame clones and leaves some out. Clone size and V and J calls were adopted from that table, with D and trimming inferred from the DNA. Among roughly 100,000 clones listed, about four fifths were seen once. This chain links TRBV29-1 with TRBJ1-4, with TRBD1 matching 9 bases. This receptor was identified in a woman aged 80 or over with acute or convalescent COVID-19. The specimen was peripheral blood. Here the CDR3 reads CSVGTGKLFF. The CDR3 region has the DNA TGCAGCGTCGGGACAGGGAAACTGTTTTTT.